This T cell receptor beta chain was captured by sequencing in a study of shared clonotypes between healthy human individuals. V lost 0 bases, J lost 3 bases, and 10 bases lay in between. Germline V gene lookup returns CDR1 SGDLS and CDR2 YYNGEE. This CDR3 spans 14 amino acids. Here immunoSEQ multiplex PCR was the method, and the copy in TCRdb shows in-frame clones only, minus some. The data hold over a million clones, with around 76% observed a single time. V gene TRBV9 combines with J gene TRBJ2-7, with unresolved D. The TCR originated in a man aged 18 to 30 in good health. Input material: memory CD4+ T cells sorted from blood. Described subset: CD45RA-negative fraction. CDR3 sequence: CASSVDLGNYEQYF. DNA for the CDR3: TGTGCCAGCAGCGTAGACTTAGGGAACTACGAGCAGTACTTC.